Each of the 27 T cell receptor beta chains below was sequenced from the same sample in a study of CD8 T cells in ankylosing spondylitis. These receptors' antigens are unknown. Study results and caveats: Typical of ankylosing spondylitis blood, it appeared, was a TCR beta motif of eight highly homologous variants.

A single record per CDR3 protein comes from TCRdb applying MiXCR to the 5' RACE reads. The data hold hundreds of thousands of distinct CDR3 sequences, with around 17% observed a single time. Sequenced sample: blood, either unsorted or a sorted T cell fraction (not recorded which). The receptors derive from a male donor with ankylosing spondylitis.

This clonotype was seen only a few times. The rearrangement links TRBV29-1 to TRBJ1-1; D not resolved. V dropped 3 bases and J dropped 0 bases, with 8 bases sitting between them. Germline V lookup: CDR1 SQVTM, CDR2 ANQGSEA. The length of the CDR3 is 13 residues. For the CDR3, the DNA is TGCAGCGTTGAGTGGCGGTTGAACACTGAAGCTTTCTTT. Its translation: CSVEWRLNTEAFF.

The table lists this clonotype with a few counts. The chain uses TRBV29-1 and TRBJ1-2; D unclear. Germline-derived CDR1 and CDR2 are SQVTM and ANQGSEA. The V gene lost 0 bases and the J gene lost 4 bases, with 15 bases spanning the gap. The CDR3 consists of 15 residues. The chain's CDR3 is CSVEDVHKPPYGYTF. The CDR3 DNA follows: TGCAGCGTTGAAGACGTCCACAAACCCCCCTATGGCTACACCTTC.

At least ten counts were recorded for this clonotype. The V and J genes are TRBV12-3 or TRBV12-4 and TRBJ2-7, with D possibly TRBD2 on 5 matching bases. The CDR3 totals 12 residues. Trimming shortened V by 6 bases and J by 5 bases, and 11 bases separated the two germline ends. The CDR3 loop reads CASSPDFHEQYF. The CDR3 region has the DNA TGTGCCAGCAGCCCGGACTTCCACGAGCAGTACTTC.

This clonotype was seen only a few times. The V and J genes are TRBV4-1 and TRBJ2-7, with D maybe TRBD1 (6 bases). The V gene lost 1 base and the J gene lost 2 bases, with 9 bases spanning the gap. Looked up from germline, CDR1 is MGHRA and CDR2 is YSYEKL. The CDR3 consists of 14 residues. CDR3 bases: TGCGCCAGCAGCCAAGCTACAGGGACCTACGAGCAGTACTTC. Translation: CASSQATGTYEQYF.

This clonotype was observed a few times. The genes are TRBV4-1 and TRBJ1-5; D not resolved. Germline V gene lookup returns CDR1 MGHRA and CDR2 YSYEKL. The CDR3 is 17 residues long. Trimming left V 0 bases short and J 0 bases short, with 12 bases between. The CDR3 bases are TGCGCCAGCAGCCAAGATGCAGTAGGAGTTAGCAATCAGCCCCAGCATTTT. It specifies CASSQDAVGVSNQPQHF.

The chain combines TRBV9 with TRBJ2-5, with 10 bases identical to TRBD1. V dropped 6 bases and J dropped 5; count of bases not matched to a gene: 7. The CDR3 spans 14 residues. Germline CDR1 SGDLS, CDR2 YYNGEE. In nucleotides, the CDR3 is TGTGCCAGCACCCCTGGGACAGGGGAGGAGACCCAGTACTTC. The encoded protein is CASTPGTGEETQYF. Full variable domain (remainder filled in from reference TRBV9 and TRBJ2-5): DSGVTQTPKHLITATGQRVTLRCSPRSGDLSVYWYQQSLDQGLQFLIQYYNGEERAKGNILERFSAQQFPDLHSELNLSSLELGDSALYFCASTPGTGEETQYFGPGTRLLVL.

This clonotype was counted a few times. The chain links TRBV13 to TRBJ2-7; D is undetermined. Trimming cost V 5 bases and J 2 bases, with 19 bases left between them. The CDR3 is 16 residues long. Germline V CDR1 and CDR2: PRHDT, FYEKMQ (reference sequence). The CDR3 DNA reads as TGTGCCAGCAGCGCCTCAGAGGACCGTCCCCCCTACGAGCAGTACTTC. It specifies CASSASEDRPPYEQYF.

The chain employs TRBV6-5 and TRBJ2-2, with D perhaps matching TRBD1 (5 bases). V lost 4 bases to trimming and J lost 6 bases, with 9 bases between them. The germline CDR1 and CDR2 sequences are MNHEY and SVGAGI. The CDR3 runs 13 residues. The CDR3 DNA follows: TGTGCCAGCAGTTTCCAGGGCCCCGGGGAGCTGTTTTTT. It translates to CASSFQGPGELFF.

The genes are TRBV7-9 and TRBJ2-3; 12 positions match TRBD2. With V trimmed by 5 bases and J by 0 bases, 6 bases remained unmatched. The CDR3 sequence is 17 residues long. Germline assignment: CDR1 SEHNR and CDR2 FQNEAQ (reference sequence). The CDR3 DNA reads TGTGCCAGCAGCCCGACTAGCGGGGGATCCAGCACAGATACGCAGTATTTT. It is translated as CASSPTSGGSSTDTQYF.

This clonotype has at least ten counts. The chain carries TRBV29-1 and TRBJ2-1; 7 positions match TRBD2. V was clipped by 3 bases and J by 2 bases; unmatched bases: 4. Germline values: CDR1 SQVTM, CDR2 ANQGSEA. This CDR3 has 14 amino acids. This CDR3 reads CSVDGGRTYNEQFF. DNA for the CDR3: TGCAGCGTTGACGGGGGGAGGACCTACAATGAGCAGTTCTTC.

This clonotype was counted only a few times. This chain connects TRBV28 to TRBJ1-1, with D perhaps matching TRBD1 (5 bases). CDR3 length: 15 amino acids. V lost 3 bases and J lost 5, with 16 bases in between. Per the germline V gene, CDR1 is MDHEN and CDR2 is SYDVKM. The CDR3 DNA follows: TGTGCCAGCAGTTTTCGACTGGGGACGTGGACTGAAGCTTTCTTT. Translation: CASSFRLGTWTEAFF.

The J gene is TRBJ2-5, the V gene TRBV7-9, with D tentatively TRBD1 or TRBD2 (6 bases each). This CDR3 region has 12 residues. Trimming took 4 bases from V and 9 from J, leaving 12 bases between them. Germline V gene lookup returns CDR1 SEHNR and CDR2 FQNEAQ (reference sequence). The CDR3 bases are TGTGCCAGCAGCTCGAACAGGGAGGCCCAGTACTTC. This codes for CASSSNREAQYF.

This chain joins TRBV3-1 and TRBJ2-3; 9 bases map to TRBD2. V lost 0 bases, J lost 2 bases, and 6 bases stayed unmatched. Germline CDR1 reads LGHDT; CDR2 reads YNNKEL (reference sequence). The CDR3 length is 17 residues. Here the CDR3 DNA reads TGTGCCAGCAGCCAAGATTCGCTAGCGGGGTACACAGATACGCAGTATTTT. It is translated as CASSQDSLAGYTDTQYF.

This clonotype occurred a few times. This chain connects TRBV7-2 to TRBJ2-3, with D perhaps TRBD2 (6 bases). V gave up 2 bases and J gave up 0 bases, with 9 bases separating them. CDR1 is SGHTA, CDR2 FQGNSA, per germline. CDR3 length: 15 residues. In DNA, the CDR3 is TGTGCCAGCAGCTTATGGAGCGGGAGCACAGATACGCAGTATTTT. Amino acids: CASSLWSGSTDTQYF.

CDR3 sequence: CASSEVGGILNTEAFF. The DNA for the CDR3 is TGTGCCAGCAGTGAAGTGGGCGGGATCCTGAACACTGAAGCTTTCTTT. J is TRBJ1-1 and V is TRBV6-1, with D unresolved. Germline CDR1 is MNHNS and CDR2 is SASEGT. This CDR3 region has 16 residues. V was shortened by 1 base and J by 0 bases, with 12 bases between the two germline ends.

This chain links TRBV5-1 with TRBJ1-1; D might be TRBD1 (5 bases). The germline V gene has CDR1 SGHRS and CDR2 YFSETQ. The CDR3 extends over 15 amino acids. Trimming stripped 0 bases from V and 0 bases from J, with 9 bases between. The CDR3 nucleotides read TGCGCCAGCAGCTTGGAAGGACACTTGAACACTGAAGCTTTCTTT. As protein: CASSLEGHLNTEAFF.

This clonotype was seen many times. The chain joins TRBV10-3 to TRBJ2-5, with 8 bases identical to TRBD1. The germline gives CDR1 ENHRY, CDR2 SYGVKD. This CDR3 has 15 amino acids. Unmatched junction bases numbered 15, after V lost 11 bases and J lost 4 bases. The CDR3 loop is CASEKDRDVRETQYF. The DNA of the CDR3 is TGTGCCTCCGAGAAGGACAGGGATGTTCGAGAGACCCAGTACTTC.

This clonotype was observed a handful of times. This chain joins TRBV11-2 and TRBJ1-3, with 7 bases identical to TRBD1. There are 15 residues in the CDR3. Trimming removed 4 bases from V and 1 base from J; junction bases left unmatched: 4. Looked up from germline, CDR1 is SGHAT and CDR2 is FQNNGV. The CDR3 bases are TGTGCCAGCAGCTGGGACAGTGATTCTGGAAACACCATATATTTT. Translated: CASSWDSDSGNTIYF.

This clonotype was seen a handful of times. The chain joins TRBV6-5 to TRBJ1-1; a possible D gene is TRBD1 (5 bases). Per germline, CDR1 MNHEY and CDR2 SVGAGI. The V end lost 0 bases, the J end lost 3 bases, and 11 bases lay between the germline ends. The CDR3 runs 15 residues. The CDR3 is CASSYSGTWDTEAFF. CDR3 nucleotide sequence: TGTGCCAGCAGTTACTCCGGGACCTGGGACACTGAAGCTTTCTTT.

This clonotype was picked up many times. The chain has TRBV15 and TRBJ2-1; 7 bases are shared with TRBD2. CDR1 is LNHNV, CDR2 YYDKDF, per germline (reference sequence). CDR3 size: 14 residues. V trimming: 0 bases; J trimming: 8 bases; junction bases outside the gene matches: 4. The CDR3 sequence is CATSRDLGGYEQFF. As DNA, the CDR3 is TGTGCCACCAGCAGAGATCTGGGAGGGTATGAGCAGTTCTTC.

The V and J genes are TRBV29-1 and TRBJ1-2; D may be TRBD1 (5 bases). The CDR3 contains 16 residues. Germline V lookup: CDR1 SQVTM, CDR2 ANQGSEA. V shed 4 bases and J shed 0 bases, with 18 bases lying between them. CDR3 protein: CSVGPGGGPTNYGYTF. In DNA, the CDR3 is TGCAGCGTTGGGCCCGGGGGGGGACCCACTAACTATGGCTACACCTTC.

The chain uses TRBV29-1 and TRBJ1-1; D is possibly TRBD1 (6 bases). Germline V CDR1 and CDR2: SQVTM, ANQGSEA. V lost 0 bases and J 5 bases, leaving 13 bases between the germline ends. This CDR3 is 14 amino acids long. The CDR3 DNA is TGCAGCGTTGAAGAGGGCGGGACAAGGACTGAAGCTTTCTTT. It specifies CSVEEGGTRTEAFF.

The V and J genes are TRBV20-1 and TRBJ2-7; 7 bases line up with TRBD1. CDR1 DFQATT and CDR2 SNEGSKA come from the germline V gene (reference sequence). V lost 0 bases, J lost 3 bases, and 11 bases stayed unmatched. This CDR3 contains 16 residues. The chain's CDR3 is CSARDNRGQPFYEQYF. The CDR3 bases are TGCAGTGCTAGAGATAATAGGGGACAGCCTTTCTACGAGCAGTACTTC.

This clonotype was seen repeatedly, ten times or more. V usage is TRBV11-2 and J usage is TRBJ2-7; D perhaps matches TRBD2 (5 bases). The CDR3 is made up of 12 amino acids. Trimming pared 6 bases from V and 7 bases from J, leaving 13 bases between. Germline V gives CDR1 SGHAT, CDR2 FQNNGV. CDR3 sequence: CASRGGRGEQYF. DNA for the CDR3: TGTGCCAGCAGGGGCGGGCGAGGTGAGCAGTACTTC.

This clonotype was seen a handful of times. This rearrangement joins TRBV28 to TRBJ2-3, with TRBD2 matching 7 bases. Per germline, CDR1 MDHEN and CDR2 SYDVKM. With V trimmed by 5 bases and J by 4 bases, 6 bases remained unmatched. This CDR3 is built from 14 residues. The CDR3 loop is CASSIAGDSDTQYF. In DNA form, the CDR3 reads TGTGCCAGCAGTATTGCGGGAGACTCAGATACGCAGTATTTT.

The gene calls are TRBV9 and TRBJ2-7, with TRBD2 matching over 7 bases. Germline loops: CDR1 SGDLS, CDR2 YYNGEE. The CDR3 has 15 residues. V gave up 0 bases and J gave up 1 base; unmatched junction bases: 4. CDR3 nucleotides: TGTGCCAGCAGCGTAGGCGGGGGAACATCCTACGAGCAGTACTTC. It specifies CASSVGGGTSYEQYF. Drawing the rest from reference TRBV9 and TRBJ2-7, the complete variable domain is DSGVTQTPKHLITATGQRVTLRCSPRSGDLSVYWYQQSLDQGLQFLIQYYNGEERAKGNILERFSAQQFPDLHSELNLSSLELGDSALYFCASSVGGGTSYEQYFGPGTRLTVT.

This clonotype was picked up one time. The chain recombines TRBV7-9 with TRBJ2-1; D unresolved. The CDR3 has 14 residues. Germline V gene data show CDR1 as SEHNR and CDR2 as FQNEAQ (reference sequence). V lost 3 bases and J 3 bases, leaving 9 bases between the germline ends. CDR3 nucleotides: TGTGCCAGCAGCTTTTCCGGCAACTACAATGAGCAGTTCTTC. Protein sequence: CASSFSGNYNEQFF.